Each of the 30 T cell receptor beta chains below was sequenced from the same sample in a study of technical replicates of blood from several donors. The data were produced by immunoSEQ multiplex PCR, yet TCRdb's version contains in-frame clones alone and is incomplete. The top ten hold over 0.35% of the sample, which has over 70,000 clones, approximately 93% seen once. The sequencing sample was made of T cells isolated from PBMCs. All receptors derive from a human donor in good health.

The chain is built from TRBV19 and TRBJ1-2; D is uncertain. CDR1 and CDR2 from the germline V gene are LNHDA and SQIVND (reference sequence). V was trimmed by 3 bases and J by 4 bases, leaving 6 bases between them. There are 12 residues in the CDR3. CDR3 in DNA: TGTGCCAGTAGTATTGACTTCTATGGCTACACCTTC. It yields the protein CASSIDFYGYTF.

The V gene is TRBV7-9, the J gene TRBJ1-4; D call uncertain. Trimming shortened V by 1 base and J by 3 bases, and 9 bases separated the two germline ends. CDR1 is SEHNR, CDR2 FQNEAQ, per germline (reference sequence). The CDR3 covers 15 residues. As DNA, the CDR3 is TGTGCCAGCAGCTTAGGAGGCGGGGCTAATGAAAAACTGTTTTTT. This codes for CASSLGGGANEKLFF.

The chain joins TRBV19 to TRBJ2-7; TRBD2 is a possible D gene (5 bases). V shed 5 bases and J shed 3 bases, with 17 bases lying between them. The CDR3 extends over 15 amino acids. Germline CDR1 and CDR2: LNHDA and SQIVND (reference sequence). CDR3: CASSSGWFGDYEQYF. CDR3 DNA: TGTGCCAGTAGTTCTGGGTGGTTCGGGGACTACGAGCAGTACTTC.

This clone appeared a single time. This CDR3 is CASSEYVDRLPGFNYGYTF. The CDR3 DNA reads TGTGCCAGCAGTGAATACGTGGACAGATTACCTGGTTTTAACTATGGCTACACCTTC. This chain uses TRBV6-1 with TRBJ1-2, with a tentative D call TRBD1 (6 bases). Germline V gives CDR1 MNHNS, CDR2 SASEGT. The CDR3 covers 19 residues. Trimming took 2 bases from V and 1 from J, leaving 23 bases between them.

V gene TRBV29-1 combines with J gene TRBJ2-7; 8 bases align to TRBD1. CDR1 and CDR2 (germline): SQVTM, ANQGSEA. This CDR3 has 12 amino acids. V trimming: 7 bases; J trimming: 2 bases; junction bases outside the gene matches: 4. In nucleotides, the CDR3 is TGCAGCGCTTCACAGGGGGCCTACGAGCAGTACTTC. This encodes CSASQGAYEQYF.

This rearrangement joins TRBV7-6 to TRBJ2-7, with TRBD2 identical over 7 bases. Unmatched junction bases numbered 13, after V lost 8 bases and J lost 6 bases. The CDR3 has 14 residues. CDR1 and CDR2 from the germline V gene are SGHVS and FNYEAQ. Written as DNA, the CDR3 is TGTGCCAGCCCTGAGCTGCGCGGGAGTAGCGAGCAGTACTTC. This encodes CASPELRGSSEQYF.

This chain uses TRBV6-5 with TRBJ2-3; 10 nucleotides match TRBD1. The CDR3 is 15 residues long. CDR1 MNHEY and CDR2 SVGAGI come from the germline V gene. After removal of 6 bases from V and 4 bases from J, the junction contained 7 bases not matched to a gene. CDR3 sequence: CASRSGTGVSDTQYF. In DNA, the CDR3 is TGTGCCAGCAGGTCCGGGACAGGGGTCTCAGATACGCAGTATTTT.

The chain is built from TRBV28 and TRBJ1-2, with 10 bases lining up with TRBD1. V shed 6 bases, J shed 4 bases, and the junction held 8 bases outside the gene matches. From germline, CDR1 is MDHEN and CDR2 SYDVKM. The CDR3 contains 15 residues. CDR3 DNA sequence: TGTGCCAGCAGGGCTCCGGGACAGGGGATCTATGGCTACACCTTC. It yields the protein CASRAPGQGIYGYTF.

This clone was recorded a few times. The chain has TRBV6-5 and TRBJ1-1; D call uncertain. This CDR3 contains 14 residues. Trimming removed 0 bases at V and 8 bases at J, with 13 bases between. CDR1 MNHEY and CDR2 SVGAGI come from the germline V gene. The CDR3 nucleotides read TGTGCCAGCAGTTACTCGATGGGCATCTCCGAAGCTTTCTTT. This encodes CASSYSMGISEAFF.

The chain uses TRBV7-3 and TRBJ2-7; 8 bases match TRBD1. This CDR3 has 14 amino acids. The junction had 6 bases not matched to a gene; V was cut back by 6 bases and J by 2 bases. Per the germline V gene, CDR1 is SGHTA and CDR2 is FQGTGA. The CDR3 loop is CASSPEDRAYEQYF. In nucleotides, the CDR3 is TGTGCCAGCAGTCCTGAGGACAGGGCCTACGAGCAGTACTTC.

The chain links TRBV4-1 to TRBJ2-5, with D perhaps matching TRBD1 (6 bases). V gave up 3 bases and J gave up 5 bases, with 13 bases separating them. The CDR3 has 14 residues. Germline loops: CDR1 MGHRA, CDR2 YSYEKL. The CDR3 here is CASSHNRVGETQYF. In DNA form, the CDR3 reads TGCGCCAGCAGCCACAACAGGGTAGGCGAGACCCAGTACTTC.

The chain uses TRBV5-4 and TRBJ2-6; D may be TRBD1 (5 bases). This CDR3 is 15 amino acids long. Germline V gene sequence: CDR1 SGHNT, CDR2 YYREEE (reference sequence). V gave up 6 bases and J gave up 0 bases, with 10 bases separating them. CDR3 sequence: CASTLDNSGANVLTF. CDR3 coding DNA: TGTGCCAGCACCCTGGACAACTCTGGGGCCAACGTCCTGACTTTC.

V gene TRBV10-3 combines with J gene TRBJ2-5; D may be TRBD1 (5 bases). V lost 3 bases, J lost 5 bases, and 13 bases lay in between. CDR1 and CDR2 from the germline V gene are ENHRY and SYGVKD. The CDR3 sequence is 14 residues long. This CDR3 is CAISDGAVGETQYF. CDR3 sequence (DNA): TGTGCCATCAGTGATGGGGCGGTAGGGGAGACCCAGTACTTC.

This clone was observed a single time. The chain employs TRBV6-4 and TRBJ2-3; no definite D call. The CDR3 has 13 residues. Germline values: CDR1 MRHNA, CDR2 SNTAGT. Trimming pared 5 bases from V and 1 base from J, leaving 7 bases between. The CDR3 nucleotides are TGTGCCAGCAGTTCACCGGGCACAGATACGCAGTATTTT. Translated, it gives CASSSPGTDTQYF.

DNA of the CDR3: TGTGCCAGCAGTTTTCGGGAGTCCTACGAGCAGTACTTC. It encodes CASSFRESYEQYF. This chain joins TRBV27 and TRBJ2-7, with D tentatively TRBD2 (6 bases). Trimming pared 3 bases from V and 1 base from J, leaving 7 bases between. Germline V gene data show CDR1 as MNHEY and CDR2 as SMNVEV (reference sequence). This CDR3 is built from 13 residues.

The chain couples TRBV30 to TRBJ2-7; no clear D gene. Germline values: CDR1 GTSNPN, CDR2 SVGIG (reference sequence). The CDR3 contains 12 residues. V dropped 3 bases and J dropped 2 bases, with 8 bases sitting between them. Here the CDR3 DNA reads TGTGCCTGGAGATTTACGGCCTACGAGCAGTACTTC. This translates into CAWRFTAYEQYF.

The J gene is TRBJ2-7, the V gene TRBV4-2; 9 bases agree with TRBD2. J lost 3 bases, V lost 3 bases, and 12 bases had no gene match. From germline, CDR1 is LGHNA and CDR2 YNFKEQ. The length of the CDR3 is 17 residues. The CDR3 DNA is TGTGCCAGCAGCCAGTTATTTATAACAGCGGGAGGCTACGAGCAGTACTTC. Its translation: CASSQLFITAGGYEQYF.

J is TRBJ2-3 and V is TRBV7-3; the match to TRBD1 covers 9 bases. With 5 bases clipped from V and 3 bases from J, the junction kept 9 bases outside the gene matches. Germline lookup yields CDR1 SGHTA and CDR2 FQGTGA. The CDR3 loop spans 16 amino acids. CDR3 bases: TGTGCCAGCAGCGAGACTATGACAGGGGGAACAGATACGCAGTATTTT. Translated, it gives CASSETMTGGTDTQYF. Full variable domain (remainder filled in from reference TRBV7-3 and TRBJ2-3): GAGVSQTPSNKVTEKGKYVELRCDPISGHTALYWYRQSLGQGPEFLIYFQGTGAADDSGLPNDRFFAVRPEGSVSTLKIQRTERGDSAVYLCASSETMTGGTDTQYFGPGTRLTVL.

The V and J genes are TRBV28 and TRBJ1-1, with D perhaps TRBD1 (5 bases). V gave up 3 bases and J gave up 7 bases, with 12 bases separating them. Germline V gene sequence: CDR1 MDHEN, CDR2 SYDVKM. The CDR3 spans 13 residues. CDR3 region: CASSLPRQLEAFF. The CDR3 region has the DNA TGTGCCAGCAGTTTGCCCCGACAGCTTGAAGCTTTCTTT.

This chain links TRBV4-2 with TRBJ1-1; D might be TRBD1 (5 bases). This CDR3 has 15 residues. Germline V gives CDR1 LGHNA, CDR2 YNFKEQ. Deletions cut 1 base from V and 2 bases from J, with 11 bases between. The CDR3 is CASSQGTGLNTEAFF. For the CDR3, the DNA is TGTGCCAGCAGCCAAGGCACAGGCCTTAACACTGAAGCTTTCTTT.

The chain employs TRBV13 and TRBJ2-1; D is possibly TRBD1 (6 bases). V gave up 1 base and J gave up 1 base, with 11 bases separating them. The germline V gene has CDR1 PRHDT and CDR2 FYEKMQ (reference sequence). The CDR3 runs 16 residues. CDR3 in DNA: TGTGCCAGCAGCTTAGACCAGGGGCTGTCCTACAATGAGCAGTTCTTC. Translated: CASSLDQGLSYNEQFF.

This clone was seen once. This chain connects TRBV11-2 to TRBJ1-1, with D unresolved. CDR1 and CDR2 (germline): SGHAT, FQNNGV. The CDR3 covers 13 residues. V lost 8 bases, J lost 0 bases, and 10 bases lay in between. The DNA for the CDR3 is TGTGCCAGCTCCCCTTCTATGAACACTGAAGCTTTCTTT. It encodes CASSPSMNTEAFF.

CDR3 coding DNA: TGTGCCAGCAGCTTAGCGCAACCCGGACTAGCGGGAGCCCGAGGTCACAATGAGCAGTTCTTC. Translation: CASSLAQPGLAGARGHNEQFF. The chain joins TRBV7-2 to TRBJ2-1, with TRBD2 matching 13 bases. CDR1 is SGHTA, CDR2 FQGNSA, per germline. This CDR3 contains 21 residues. Germline trimming cut 0 bases from V and 5 bases from J; bases unmatched to any gene: 16.

The chain is built from TRBV28 and TRBJ1-5, with D possibly TRBD1 on 6 matching bases. Germline assignment: CDR1 MDHEN and CDR2 SYDVKM. Trimming cost V 6 bases and J 4 bases, with 13 bases left between them. There are 14 residues in the CDR3. CDR3 protein: CASSLRGPNQPQHF. The CDR3 DNA sequence: TGTGCCAGCAGCCTGCGGGGGCCTAATCAGCCCCAGCATTTT.

This chain uses TRBV2 with TRBJ2-7; perhaps TRBD1 as D (5 bases). The V end lost 6 bases, the J end lost 2 bases, and 8 bases lay between the germline ends. The germline CDR1 and CDR2 sequences are SNHLY and FYNNEI. The CDR3 loop spans 12 amino acids. The CDR3 DNA follows: TGTGCCAGCAGGACAGATCCCTACGAGCAGTACTTC. Residues: CASRTDPYEQYF.

This chain joins TRBV4-2 and TRBJ2-1; 16 nucleotides line up with TRBD2. The CDR3 extends over 15 amino acids. J was trimmed by 9 bases and V by 5 bases; bases with no gene match: 4. Germline CDR1 reads LGHNA; CDR2 reads YNFKEQ. CDR3 DNA: TGTGCCAGCAGCAAGGGACTAGCGGGAGGGGGTGAGCAGTTCTTC. Its translation is CASSKGLAGGGEQFF.

The chain's CDR3 is CASSPGRGMANTEAFF. The CDR3 nucleotides are TGCGCCAGCAGTCCTGGGCGGGGCATGGCGAACACTGAAGCTTTCTTT. The chain combines TRBV4-1 with TRBJ1-1; TRBD1 is a possible D gene (5 bases). V dropped 6 bases and J dropped 1 base, with 18 bases sitting between them. This CDR3 comprises 16 residues. Germline loops: CDR1 MGHRA, CDR2 YSYEKL.

The V call is TRBV6-1, the J call TRBJ2-1, with TRBD2 matching over 10 bases. This CDR3 spans 15 amino acids. V shed 7 bases and J 9 bases; nucleotides not matched to a gene: 12. Germline assignment: CDR1 MNHNS and CDR2 SASEGT. CDR3 sequence (DNA): TGTGCCAGCAAAGTTACTCTAGCGGGAGCAGGTGAGCAGTTCTTC. Protein product: CASKVTLAGAGEQFF.

The chain has TRBV19 and TRBJ1-1, with TRBD1 identical over 8 bases. Trimming took 3 bases from V and 0 from J; bases not matched to a gene: 3. CDR3 size: 15 residues. Per germline, CDR1 LNHDA and CDR2 SQIVND (reference sequence). The CDR3 DNA reads as TGTGCCAGTAGTATTCACAGGGGGTTGAACACTGAAGCTTTCTTT. Protein: CASSIHRGLNTEAFF. The variable domain in full, completed from reference TRBV19 and TRBJ1-1, reads DGGITQSPKYLFRKEGQNVTLSCEQNLNHDAMYWYRQDPGQGLRLIYYSQIVNDFQKGDIAEGYSVSREKKESFPLTVTSAQKNPTAFYLCASSIHRGLNTEAFFGQGTRLTVV.

This chain uses TRBV28 with TRBJ1-2; 9 bases map to TRBD1. In germline, CDR1 is MDHEN, CDR2 SYDVKM. The CDR3 length is 16 residues. The V gene end was trimmed by 5 bases and the J gene end by 0 bases; junction bases not matched to a gene: 7. DNA for the CDR3: TGTGCCAGCAGTGAGCGGACAGGGGCAGCTAACTATGGCTACACCTTC. Its protein is CASSERTGAANYGYTF.